Presented here are 17 T cell receptor beta chains from one specimen sequenced in a study of identical twins (dated by TCRdb to the mid-2010s). The method behind the library was 5' RACE. These reads were obtained on an Illumina HiSeq 2000. TCRdb ran its own pipeline on the public reads, namely fastp trimming at Q25 and MiXCR clone calling, and kept in-frame beta chains. Records with the same CDR3 protein are collapsed into one entry carrying the most frequent genes and DNA. This sample gives some 1,600,000 distinct CDR3 sequences in total; roughly a third of them show up just once. The top ten constitute around 0.3% of the sample. The specimen was cord blood. These receptors were collected from a newborn girl in good health.

The rearrangement links TRBV20-1 to TRBJ2-3; no firm D call. CDR3 length equals 12 residues. V lost 4 bases and J lost 2, with 7 bases in between. Germline-derived CDR1 and CDR2 are DFQATT and SNEGSKA (reference sequence). CDR3 coding DNA: TGCAGTGCTATTCCAAACACAGATACGCAGTATTTT. It specifies CSAIPNTDTQYF.

This clonotype was seen only a few times. This chain connects TRBV12-3 or TRBV12-4 to TRBJ2-5; 13 bases agree with TRBD2. The CDR3 has 16 residues. With 6 bases clipped from V and 2 bases from J, the junction kept 6 bases outside the gene matches. The CDR3 sequence is CASRGGLAGRQETQYF. The CDR3 region has the DNA TGTGCCAGCAGAGGGGGACTAGCGGGACGACAAGAGACCCAGTACTTC.

The chain has TRBV21-1 and TRBJ2-3; the table's TRBD1 call for D was not verified on the DNA. TRBV21-1 is marked as a pseudogene. CDR3 length equals 14 residues. As DNA, the CDR3 is TGTGCCAGCAGCAGGGTAGGGGTTCTAGATACGCAGTATTTT. Translated, it gives CASSRVGVLDTQYF.

This rearrangement joins TRBV20-1 to TRBJ2-5; TRBD1 matches 8 bases. The DNA end is more similar to TRBJ2-7, so the J call may be wrong. The CDR3 sequence is 11 residues long. Per germline, CDR1 DFQATT and CDR2 SNEGSKA (reference sequence). Here the CDR3 reads CSGTGIYEQYF. CDR3 nucleotides: TGCAGTGGGACAGGGATCTACGAGCAGTACTTC.

This clonotype was counted at least ten times. The chain combines TRBV29-1 with TRBJ2-1; D gene ambiguous. The V gene's germline CDR1 is SQVTM and CDR2 ANQGSEA. Deletions cut 2 bases from V and 6 bases from J, with 5 bases between. This CDR3 contains 11 residues. The DNA for the CDR3 is TGCAGCGTTGAATTCCGCAATGAGCAGTTCTTC. Its translation: CSVEFRNEQFF.

Turning to this clonotype: A much larger clone differs by one base, so this may be a read error. V gene TRBV27 combines with J gene TRBJ2-1; 10 bases map to TRBD2. CDR1 and CDR2 (germline): MNHEY, SMNVEV (reference sequence). After removal of 2 bases from V and 5 bases from J, the junction contained 6 bases not matched to a gene. CDR3 length equals 16 residues. The CDR3 region is CASSLLGLAVDNEQFF. The CDR3, as DNA: TGTGCCAGCAGTTTACTCGGACTAGCGGTCGACAATGAGCAGTTCTTC.

This clonotype was seen a handful of times. The chain joins TRBV27 to TRBJ2-1; tentatively, D is TRBD1 (6 bases). Germline V gene sequence: CDR1 MNHEY, CDR2 SMNVEV (reference sequence). The CDR3 loop spans 16 amino acids. Trimming removed 6 bases from V and 1 base from J, with 16 bases in between. The CDR3 DNA reads as TGTGCCAGCAGACCAGACAGGCACCTTTCCTACAATGAGCAGTTCTTC. Translation gives CASRPDRHLSYNEQFF.

V usage is TRBV6-2 or TRBV6-3 and J usage is TRBJ2-1, with TRBD1 matching over 11 bases. The CDR3 contains 16 residues. Germline CDR1 MNHEY, CDR2 SVGEGT. V trimming: 3 bases; J trimming: 6 bases; junction bases outside the gene matches: 7. The CDR3 loop reads CASSYVGQGAVNEQFF. The DNA for the CDR3 is TGTGCCAGCAGTTATGTCGGACAGGGGGCCGTCAATGAGCAGTTCTTC.

J is TRBJ2-7 and V is TRBV5-8; D tentatively reads TRBD1 or TRBD2 (5 bases each). The CDR3 covers 13 residues. The germline CDR1 and CDR2 sequences are SGHTS and YDEGEE. Trimming stripped 8 bases from V and 1 base from J, with 13 bases between. DNA of the CDR3: TGTGCCAGGGGGGATTTGCGGTCCTACGAGCAGTACTTC. It is translated as CARGDLRSYEQYF.

The chain couples TRBV6-5 to TRBJ2-5; TRBD2 agrees at 9 bases. The germline gives CDR1 MNHEY, CDR2 SVGAGI. The CDR3 consists of 13 residues. V trimming: 5 bases; J trimming: 5 bases; junction bases outside the gene matches: 3. The CDR3 sequence: CASSRSGRETQYF. The DNA for the CDR3 is TGTGCCAGCAGTCGAAGCGGGAGGGAGACCCAGTACTTC.

There are a few counts of this clonotype. The chain uses TRBV20-1 and TRBJ2-1, with 10 nucleotides matching TRBD2. The DNA matches TRBJ2-7 better at its end, which makes the J call doubtful. In germline, CDR1 is DFQATT, CDR2 SNEGSKA (reference sequence). The CDR3 contains 15 residues. The CDR3 DNA sequence: TGCAGTGCTAGAGATAGCGGGAGGCCGAGCTACGAGCAGTACTTC. Its protein is CSARDSGRPSYEQYF.

This clonotype was seen more than once but under ten times. The DNA of the CDR3 is TGTGCCAGCAGTGGCGGGGGGTACCAAGAGACCCAGTACTTC. Its protein product is CASSGGGYQETQYF. The chain carries TRBV6-1 and TRBJ2-5, with 8 bases aligning to TRBD2. Germline V gene sequence: CDR1 MNHNS, CDR2 SASEGT. Trimming at V came to 4 bases and at J to 0 bases, leaving 1 base not matched to a gene. This CDR3 is 14 amino acids long.

This clonotype was recorded a few times. The chain combines TRBV20-1 with TRBJ1-1; 9 positions agree with TRBD1. Germline lookup yields CDR1 DFQATT and CDR2 SNEGSKA (reference sequence). CDR3 length: 16 residues. Trimming removed 3 bases from V and 5 bases from J; junction bases left unmatched: 13. Here the CDR3 reads CSARVPGQGGGTEAFF. As DNA, the CDR3 is TGCAGTGCTAGGGTACCGGGACAGGGTGGGGGGACTGAAGCTTTCTTT.

This clonotype has ten or more counts. This chain uses TRBV11-2 with TRBJ2-1; 8 bases align to TRBD2. CDR3 size: 16 residues. With V trimmed by 1 base and J by 5 bases, 7 bases remained unmatched. In germline, CDR1 is SGHAT, CDR2 FQNNGV. In nucleotides, the CDR3 is TGTGCCAGCAGCTTAGGTTGGGGGACTAGTAACAATGAGCAGTTCTTC. Its protein is CASSLGWGTSNNEQFF.

This clonotype turned up a few times. The chain couples TRBV12-3 or TRBV12-4 to TRBJ2-5, with 8 bases lining up with TRBD1. CDR3 size: 15 residues. V trimming: 7 bases; J trimming: 4 bases; junction bases outside the gene matches: 11. The chain's CDR3 is CASTRDRIGGETQYF. CDR3 bases: TGTGCCAGCACCCGGGACAGGATTGGGGGAGAGACCCAGTACTTC.

This clonotype occurred a few times. This chain uses TRBV4-1 with TRBJ1-6; 11 nucleotides agree with TRBD1. The V and J ends lost 5 bases and 6 bases, in that order; junction bases with no gene match: 6. Germline lookup yields CDR1 MGHRA and CDR2 YSYEKL. This CDR3 spans 16 amino acids. CDR3 region: CASSYRDRGFNSPLHF. For the CDR3, the DNA is TGCGCCAGCAGCTACCGGGACAGGGGGTTTAATTCACCCCTCCACTTT.

This clonotype has at least ten counts. At one end, the junction sequence differs from germline, possibly due to a read error. The chain recombines TRBV12-3 or TRBV12-4 with TRBJ2-1, with 8 bases identical to TRBD1. This CDR3 contains 14 residues. The CDR3 sequence is CASSLVDRVNEQFF. The CDR3 DNA reads TGTGCCAGCAGCTTAGTGGACAGGGTAAATGAGCAGTTCTTC.